The source of this TCR beta chain is a study of cytomegalovirus exposure and HLA in healthy donors (TCRdb year 2017). Broadly, across the study: An earlier analysis of roughly 610 of the donors reported approximately 280 Gb of sequence data and roughly 120 million unique TCR beta sequences obtained from about 170 million T cells. The aim of the study was to test whether cataloging public T cell receptors could identify signatures of past pathogen exposure. The study profiled the T cell repertoires of 550 to 700 subjects by immunosequencing and related them to cytomegalovirus serostatus. To study patterns of TCR occurrence, a later analysis re-analyzed previously published TCR beta repertoires from 550 to 800 donors and added high-resolution HLA genotyping. To decide whether each TCR beta V gene segment behaved as functional or pseudogenic, an earlier analysis of several hundred of the donors relied on high-throughput TCR beta sequencing. Rather than using new phenotypic data, the later analysis identified candidate immune exposures from TCR beta sequences and from how often those sequences occurred across donors. About 5 DR-DQ haplotypes were handled as single units for association and clustering, since linkage in the cohort was strong. An early release that covered about 600 HLA-typed donors contained approximately 300 gigabases of sequencing data and tens of millions of unique TCR sequences. Typing coverage varied by locus: roughly 629-630 donors for A, B, C, DRB1 and DQB1; roughly 510 for DQA1; more than 600 for DPA1; approximately 470 for DPB1. Donor age, sex, ethnicity and CMV serostatus were compiled alongside the repertoire data. Besides the first cohort of hundreds of subjects, a separate validation cohort made up of over 95 different subjects was used. Among roughly 370 genotyped donors of the cohort, an average of approximately 240,000 unique TCR beta nucleotide sequences were sequenced per donor, around 20% of them non-productive. Both class I and class II loci were covered by HLA typing, at four-digit resolution. High-throughput TCR immunosequencing, statistical association of individual TCRs with disease status, and machine learning were combined to predict cytomegalovirus infection status. All discovery cohort repertoires had been generated using a single sequencing platform. A later genetic analysis used genome-wide SNP genotypes for about three fifths of the 666 donors, treating that subset as a discovery cohort. Among the roughly 400 genotyped donors, approximately 77% belonged to the genetic ancestry cluster associated with self-reported Caucasian donors. Paper-wide results and their limitations: A further reported finding was that TCR beta sequences accurately predicted the HLA-A and HLA-B alleles for most subjects in the first cohort. Because the 87-base-pair reads could not distinguish some IMGT-functional V segments, including TRBV6-2 and TRBV6-3, those segments were excluded. About 17 rarely observed V segments, including chromosome 9 orphons, were excluded from the earlier analysis of several hundred of the donors because counts were too low. A later analysis found that TCR association rates varied across HLA loci, with DRB1 alleles showing the most associated TCRs and HLA-C alleles the fewest. In a later analysis, HLA-associated TCR beta chains were found to be more clonally expanded and to have lower generation probabilities than equally common non-associated chains. Only TCR beta chains were sequenced in this cohort, and the absence of alpha or paired-chain data limited detectable features. A later analysis associated 17,000 or so TCR beta sequences with specific HLA alleles at a false discovery rate of 0.05. A later analysis reported that several top co-occurrence clusters appeared linked to parvovirus B19, influenza, CMV and Epstein-Barr virus. Compared with the approximately 600-donor mean, donors in an Asian-associated ancestry cluster had fewer N-insertions in productive TCRs, according to a later genetic analysis. Broadly in line with IMGT annotations, most TCR beta V segments showed up in productive rearrangements about 87% or about 30% of the time in an earlier analysis of some 590 of the donors. Correlated functional status among segregating V segments might reflect linkage disequilibrium, but an unknown experimental factor could not be ruled out. Because HLA typing was missing for some donors at each locus, association tests included only the typed subset. The study gave a list of 150 to 200 TCR beta chains associated with cytomegalovirus. When HLA alleles, especially DR and DQ, strongly co-occurred, attributing TCR associations to individual alleles was difficult. A later genetic analysis associated a missense DCLRE1C variant with V-gene and J-gene trimming of TCR beta chains, and an independent cohort replicated the association. Three of the identified cytomegalovirus-associated TCR beta chains were confirmed in vitro to be specific for cytomegalovirus antigens. According to a later analysis, most CMV-associated TCR beta chains appeared to be HLA-restricted, and the HLA associations seemed to be driven largely by CMV exposure. A cluster of highly shared sequence variants was judged likely to be a technical artifact of the sequencing pipeline. Cytomegalovirus status was reported to be diagnosed by the classifier with high specificity and sensitivity in both the original and validation cohorts. Roughly uniform sequencing depth across donors was assumed in presence/absence analyses, although this assumption may not hold. For the cohort, immune exposure information was limited to CMV serostatus. The authors suggested that the approach could potentially be generalized to other disease states and immunological phenotypes. Across donors, most TCR sequences were observed very rarely, whereas some public TCRs were present in many individuals.

Via the germline V gene, CDR1 is SGHTA and CDR2 FQGNSA. The trim is 3 bases for V and 2 bases for J, with a gap of 6 bases between the germline ends. There are 13 amino acids in the CDR3, from cysteine to phenylalanine inclusive. Only CDR3 DNA remains: 39 bases, in frame from the first base. The cohort consisted of approximately 670 healthy bone marrow donors. Cohort members were all nominally healthy when sampled, although unrecorded immune exposures were likely present. The donor tested CMV seronegative, placing the donor among the roughly 340 seronegative members of the cohort. A peripheral blood sample was collected from each donor, and TCR beta sequencing was performed on peripheral blood mononuclear cells. Genomic DNA was extracted from the blood cell samples with the Qiagen DNeasy Blood Extraction Kit. The library relied on the immunoSEQ multiplex PCR assay. The multiplex PCR relied on a mix of 60 forward primers for TCR Vbeta segments and 13 reverse primers for TCR Jbeta segments. The CDR3 region of rearranged TCR beta genes was amplified from genomic DNA with a multiplex PCR assay. The Illumina HiSeq System was used to sequence the amplified TCR beta libraries as 87-base-pair reads. As for the authors' bioinformatics: Across the 670 or so repertoires, a later analysis counted approximately 75 million unique TCR beta chains, 9.5 million to 12 million of which were shared by at least two donors. Raw reads were error-corrected and collapsed into unique sequences with a nearest-neighbor algorithm that merged closely related sequences to remove PCR and sequencing errors. V, D and J gene segments were assigned by aligning CDR3 sequences to IMGT reference sequences. For a sequence to be retained, at least a six-nucleotide match to both a V gene segment and a J gene segment was required. Rearrangements were classified as productive when the CDR3 lacked stop codons and remained in frame with V and J, and all other rearrangements were classified as non-productive. CDR3 was defined by IMGT convention, running from the second conserved V-encoded cysteine to the conserved J-encoded phenylalanine. The earlier analysis of 500 to 600 of the donors excluded sequences that lacked an unambiguous match to a single V gene segment. In an earlier analysis of a few hundred of the donors, a V segment was called functional when productive rearrangements were above 56.7%, and segregating when the standard deviation between donors exceeded 5%. To diagnose cytomegalovirus status from the catalog of TCR beta chain sequences, a statistical classification framework was built. A later analysis assigned V and J genes by comparing TCR nucleotide sequences with IMGT/GENE-DB human TR gene sequences. A later analysis assigned CDR3 sequences and most-parsimonious VDJ recombination scenarios with the TCRdist pipeline. A later analysis defined each TCR beta chain by its CDR3 amino acid sequence plus V-gene family, and excluded reads lacking a unique V-gene family. In a later analysis, fewer than 600 highly shared, low-generation-probability nucleotide sequences were removed to address suspected cross-contamination and a sequencing artifact. For each public chain, a later analysis derived a clonal expansion index from normalized ranks of inferred template counts within each repertoire. A later analysis computed generation probabilities with a VDJ recombination model fitted to out-of-frame rearrangements, and checked the results against IGoR. Hypergeometric tests were used in a later analysis to score TCR-TCR, TCR-HLA and TCR-CMV co-occurrence, with a repertoire-size bias correction applied to the TCR pairs. A later analysis estimated false discovery rates by permuting HLA or CMV assignments 20 times. In a later analysis, co-occurring TCRs were grouped with DBSCAN, and TCRdist sequence similarity was added when clustering was performed within HLA-allele-positive subsets. Co-occurrence clustering excluded repertoires with fewer than 30,000 or more than 120,000 public chains, plus five with anomalous nucleotide sharing. Here the immuneACCESS table is served through TCRdb, limited to in-frame sequences with V and J called. Missing clones are a known gap in these copies; in checked studies unresolved V genes cover under half, and the rest lacks a known reason. That table is the source of V, J and clone size, and D and trimming were worked out from the DNA. This sample's listing comprises roughly 46,000 clones. Less than 1.2% of the sample is taken by the ten largest.

About this clone itself: Its antigen has not been determined.

This sequence uses TRBV7-2 and TRBJ2-3; the D gene remains uncertain. This receptor was obtained from a woman in her thirties or forties in good health and CMV-seronegative. Sequenced material: PBMCs. The DNA sequence is as follows: TGTGCCAGCAGCTTCCAATTCACAGATACGCAGTATTTT. Its coded protein is CASSFQFTDTQYF.